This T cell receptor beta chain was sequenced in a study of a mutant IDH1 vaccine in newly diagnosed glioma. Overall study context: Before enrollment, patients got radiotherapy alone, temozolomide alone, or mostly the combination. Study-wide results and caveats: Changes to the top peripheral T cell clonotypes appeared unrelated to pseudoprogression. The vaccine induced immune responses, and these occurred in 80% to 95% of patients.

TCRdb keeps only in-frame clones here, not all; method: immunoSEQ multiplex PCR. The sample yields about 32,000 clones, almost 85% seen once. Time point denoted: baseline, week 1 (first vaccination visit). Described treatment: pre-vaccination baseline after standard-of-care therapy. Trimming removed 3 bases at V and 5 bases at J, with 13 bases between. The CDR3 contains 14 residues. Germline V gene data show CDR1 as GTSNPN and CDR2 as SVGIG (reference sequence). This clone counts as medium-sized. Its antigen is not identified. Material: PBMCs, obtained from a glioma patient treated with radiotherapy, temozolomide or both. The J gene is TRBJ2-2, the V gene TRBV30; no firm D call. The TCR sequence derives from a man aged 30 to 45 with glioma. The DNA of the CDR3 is TGTGCCTGGAGCCGAACCTTACGAACCGGGGAGCTGTTTTTT. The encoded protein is CAWSRTLRTGELFF.